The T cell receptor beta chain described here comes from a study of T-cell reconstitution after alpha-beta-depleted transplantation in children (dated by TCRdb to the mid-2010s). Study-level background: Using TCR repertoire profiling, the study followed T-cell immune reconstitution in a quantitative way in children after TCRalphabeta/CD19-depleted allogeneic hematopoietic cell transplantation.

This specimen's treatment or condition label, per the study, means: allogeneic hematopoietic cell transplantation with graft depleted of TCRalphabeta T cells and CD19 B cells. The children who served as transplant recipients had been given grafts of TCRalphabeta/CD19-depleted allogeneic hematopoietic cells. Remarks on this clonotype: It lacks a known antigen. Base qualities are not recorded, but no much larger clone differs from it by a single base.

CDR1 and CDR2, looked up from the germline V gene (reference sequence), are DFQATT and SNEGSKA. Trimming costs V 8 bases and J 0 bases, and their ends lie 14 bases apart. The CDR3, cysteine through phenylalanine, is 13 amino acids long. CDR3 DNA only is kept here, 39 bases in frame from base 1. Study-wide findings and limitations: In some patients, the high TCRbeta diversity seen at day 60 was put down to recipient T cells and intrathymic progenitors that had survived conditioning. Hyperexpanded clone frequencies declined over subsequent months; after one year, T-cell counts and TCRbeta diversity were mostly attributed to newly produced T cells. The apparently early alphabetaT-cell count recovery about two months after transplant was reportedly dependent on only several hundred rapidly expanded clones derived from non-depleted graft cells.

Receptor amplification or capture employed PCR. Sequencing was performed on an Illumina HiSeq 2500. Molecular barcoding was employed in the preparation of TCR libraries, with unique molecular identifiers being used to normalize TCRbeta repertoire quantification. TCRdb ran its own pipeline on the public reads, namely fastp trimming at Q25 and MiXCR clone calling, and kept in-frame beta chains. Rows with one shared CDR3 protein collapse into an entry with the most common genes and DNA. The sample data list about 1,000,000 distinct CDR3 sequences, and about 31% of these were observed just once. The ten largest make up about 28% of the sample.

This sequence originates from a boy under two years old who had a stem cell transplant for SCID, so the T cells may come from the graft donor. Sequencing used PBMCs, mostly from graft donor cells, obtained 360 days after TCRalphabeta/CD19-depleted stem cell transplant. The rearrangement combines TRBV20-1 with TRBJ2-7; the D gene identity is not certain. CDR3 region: CSPARRSSYEQYF. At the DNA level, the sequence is TGCAGTCCTGCTCGGCGAAGCTCCTACGAGCAGTACTTC.